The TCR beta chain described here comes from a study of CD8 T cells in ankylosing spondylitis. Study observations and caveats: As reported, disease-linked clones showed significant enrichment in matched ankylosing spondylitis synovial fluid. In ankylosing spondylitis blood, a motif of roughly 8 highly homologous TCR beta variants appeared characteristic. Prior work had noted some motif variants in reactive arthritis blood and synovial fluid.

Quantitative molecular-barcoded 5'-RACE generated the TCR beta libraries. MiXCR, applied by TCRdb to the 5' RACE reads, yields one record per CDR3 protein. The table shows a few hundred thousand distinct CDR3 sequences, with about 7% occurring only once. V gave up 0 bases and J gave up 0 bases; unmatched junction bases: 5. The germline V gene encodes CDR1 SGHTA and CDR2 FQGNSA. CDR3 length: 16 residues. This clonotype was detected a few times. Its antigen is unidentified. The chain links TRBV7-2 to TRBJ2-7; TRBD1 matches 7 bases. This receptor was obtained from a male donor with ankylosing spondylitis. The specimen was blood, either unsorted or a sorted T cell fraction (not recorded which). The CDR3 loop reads CASSLAQAGGSYEQYF. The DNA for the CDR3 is TGTGCCAGCAGCTTAGCGCAGGCAGGGGGCTCCTACGAGCAGTACTTC.